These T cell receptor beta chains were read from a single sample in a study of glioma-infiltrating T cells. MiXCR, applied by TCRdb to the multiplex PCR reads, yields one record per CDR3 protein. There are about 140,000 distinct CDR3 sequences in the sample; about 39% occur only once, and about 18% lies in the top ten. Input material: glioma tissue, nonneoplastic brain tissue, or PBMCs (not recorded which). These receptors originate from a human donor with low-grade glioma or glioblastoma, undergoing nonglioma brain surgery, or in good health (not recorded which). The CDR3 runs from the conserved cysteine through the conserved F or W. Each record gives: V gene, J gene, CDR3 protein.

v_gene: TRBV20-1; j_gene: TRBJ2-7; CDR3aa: CSARQGGREQYF
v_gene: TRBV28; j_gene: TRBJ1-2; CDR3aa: CASSSPRGRNGYTF
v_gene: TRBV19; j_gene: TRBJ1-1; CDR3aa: CASSIFRAGSEAFF
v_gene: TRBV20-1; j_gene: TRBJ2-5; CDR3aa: CSATTADQETQYF
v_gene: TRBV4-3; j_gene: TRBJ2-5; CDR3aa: CASSQDPGVETQYF
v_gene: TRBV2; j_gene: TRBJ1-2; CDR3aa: CASSQGGGSYGYTF
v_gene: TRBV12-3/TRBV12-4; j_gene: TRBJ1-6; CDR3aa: CASSRDSSYNSPLHF
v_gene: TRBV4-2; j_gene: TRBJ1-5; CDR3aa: CASSRSRDSNQPQHF
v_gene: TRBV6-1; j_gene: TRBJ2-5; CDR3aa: CASRDRVGLETQYF
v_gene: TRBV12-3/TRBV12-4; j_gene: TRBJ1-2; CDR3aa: CASRKQGQDGYTF